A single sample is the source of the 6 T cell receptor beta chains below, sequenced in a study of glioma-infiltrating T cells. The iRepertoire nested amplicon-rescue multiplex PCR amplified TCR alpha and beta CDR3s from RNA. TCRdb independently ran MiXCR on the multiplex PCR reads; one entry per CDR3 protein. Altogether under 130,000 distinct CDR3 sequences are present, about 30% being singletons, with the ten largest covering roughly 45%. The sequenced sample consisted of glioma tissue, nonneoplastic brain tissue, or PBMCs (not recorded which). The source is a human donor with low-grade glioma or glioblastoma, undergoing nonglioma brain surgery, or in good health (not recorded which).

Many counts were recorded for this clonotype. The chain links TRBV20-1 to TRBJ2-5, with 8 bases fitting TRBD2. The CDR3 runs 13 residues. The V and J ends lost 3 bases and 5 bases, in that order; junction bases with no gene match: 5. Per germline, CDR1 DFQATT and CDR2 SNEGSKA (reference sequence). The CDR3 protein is CSASGGAFETQYF. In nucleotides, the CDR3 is TGCAGTGCTAGCGGGGGGGCCTTTGAGACCCAGTACTTC.

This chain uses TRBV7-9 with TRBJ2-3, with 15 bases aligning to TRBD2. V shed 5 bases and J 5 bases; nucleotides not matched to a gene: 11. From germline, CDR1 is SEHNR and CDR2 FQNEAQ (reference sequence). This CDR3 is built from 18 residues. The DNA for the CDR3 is TGTGCCAGCAGCCCAAGAACAGGACTAGCGGGGGGGCTAGATACGCAGTATTTT. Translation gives CASSPRTGLAGGLDTQYF.

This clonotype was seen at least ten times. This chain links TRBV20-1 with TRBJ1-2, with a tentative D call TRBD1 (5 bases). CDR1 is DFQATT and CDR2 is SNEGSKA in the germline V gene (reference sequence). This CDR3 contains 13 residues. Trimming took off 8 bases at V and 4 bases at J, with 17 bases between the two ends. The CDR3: CSTGAQDGYGYTF. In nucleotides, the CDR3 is TGCAGTACCGGGGCCCAGGATGGCTATGGCTACACCTTC.

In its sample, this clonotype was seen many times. CDR3 nucleotide sequence: TGCAGTGCTAAAGATACCCTCGCCGGACTAGGTACAGATACGCAGTATTTT. Encoded protein: CSAKDTLAGLGTDTQYF. The J gene is TRBJ2-3, the V gene TRBV20-1; 7 nucleotides align to TRBD2. CDR1 and CDR2 from the germline V gene are DFQATT and SNEGSKA (reference sequence). V dropped 4 bases and J dropped 3; count of bases not matched to a gene: 16. CDR3 length: 17 amino acids.

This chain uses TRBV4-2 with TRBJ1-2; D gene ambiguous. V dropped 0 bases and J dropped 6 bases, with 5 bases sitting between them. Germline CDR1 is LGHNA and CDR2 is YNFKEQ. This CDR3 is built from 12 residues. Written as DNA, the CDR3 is TGTGCCAGCAGCCAAGATCTCGATGGCTACACCTTC. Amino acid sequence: CASSQDLDGYTF.

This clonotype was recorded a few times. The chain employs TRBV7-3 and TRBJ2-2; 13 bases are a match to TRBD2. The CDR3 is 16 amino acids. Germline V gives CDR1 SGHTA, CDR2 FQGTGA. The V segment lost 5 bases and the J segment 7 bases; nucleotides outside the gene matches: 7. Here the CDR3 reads CASSRTSGGDVGELFF. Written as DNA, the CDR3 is TGTGCCAGCAGCCGTACTAGCGGGGGGGATGTCGGGGAGCTGTTTTTT.